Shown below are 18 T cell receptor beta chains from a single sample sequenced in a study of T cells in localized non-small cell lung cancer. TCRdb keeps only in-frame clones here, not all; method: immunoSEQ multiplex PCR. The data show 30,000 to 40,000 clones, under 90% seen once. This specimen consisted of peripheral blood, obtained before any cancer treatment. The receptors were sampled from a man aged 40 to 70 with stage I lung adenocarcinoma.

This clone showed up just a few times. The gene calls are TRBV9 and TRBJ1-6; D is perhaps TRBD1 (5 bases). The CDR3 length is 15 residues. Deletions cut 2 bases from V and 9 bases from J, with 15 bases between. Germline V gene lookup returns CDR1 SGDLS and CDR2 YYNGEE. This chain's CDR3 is CASSVRVSPTSPLHF. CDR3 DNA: TGTGCCAGCAGCGTCAGGGTATCGCCTACTTCACCCCTCCACTTT.

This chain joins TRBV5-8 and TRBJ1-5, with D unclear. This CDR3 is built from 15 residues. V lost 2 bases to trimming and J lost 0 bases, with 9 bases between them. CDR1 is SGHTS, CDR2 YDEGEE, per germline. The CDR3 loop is CASSFRWASNQPQHF. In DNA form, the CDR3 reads TGTGCCAGCAGCTTCAGGTGGGCTAGCAATCAGCCCCAGCATTTT.

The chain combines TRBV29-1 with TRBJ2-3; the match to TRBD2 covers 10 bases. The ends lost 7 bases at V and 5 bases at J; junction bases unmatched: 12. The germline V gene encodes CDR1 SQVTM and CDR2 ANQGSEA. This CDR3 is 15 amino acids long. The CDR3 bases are TGCAGCGCAAGCCCTAGCGGGGGAAGGGGAGATACGCAGTATTTT. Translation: CSASPSGGRGDTQYF.

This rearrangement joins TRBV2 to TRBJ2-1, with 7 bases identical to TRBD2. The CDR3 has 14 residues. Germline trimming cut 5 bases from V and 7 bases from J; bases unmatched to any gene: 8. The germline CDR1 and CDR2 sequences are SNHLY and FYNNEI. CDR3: CASSLAGQRNEQFF. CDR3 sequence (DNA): TGTGCCAGCAGTTTAGCGGGTCAAAGGAATGAGCAGTTCTTC.

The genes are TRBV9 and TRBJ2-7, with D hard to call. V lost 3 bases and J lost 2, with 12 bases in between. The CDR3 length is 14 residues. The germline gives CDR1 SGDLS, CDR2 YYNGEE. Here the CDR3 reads CASSATADPYEQYF. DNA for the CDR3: TGTGCCAGCAGCGCCACAGCCGACCCCTACGAGCAGTACTTC.

This CDR3 reads CAISVERVGVYGYTF. CDR3 DNA: TGTGCCATCAGTGTGGAGAGGGTTGGAGTCTATGGCTACACCTTC. This chain joins TRBV10-3 and TRBJ1-2; D uncertain. V dropped 4 bases and J dropped 4 bases, with 16 bases sitting between them. Germline V lookup: CDR1 ENHRY, CDR2 SYGVKD. The CDR3 totals 15 residues.

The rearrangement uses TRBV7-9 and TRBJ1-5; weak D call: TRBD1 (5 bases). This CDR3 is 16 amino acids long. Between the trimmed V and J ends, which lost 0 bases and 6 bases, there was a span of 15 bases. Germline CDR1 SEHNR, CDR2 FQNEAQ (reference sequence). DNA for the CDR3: TGTGCCAGCAGCTTAGCGTCACGGGGGGTAATTCAGCCCCAGCATTTT. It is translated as CASSLASRGVIQPQHF.

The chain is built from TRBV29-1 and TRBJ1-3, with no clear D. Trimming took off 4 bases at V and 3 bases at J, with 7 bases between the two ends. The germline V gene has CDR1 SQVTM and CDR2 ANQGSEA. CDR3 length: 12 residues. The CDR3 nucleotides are TGCAGCGTTGCAGGTCTTGGAAACACCATATATTTT. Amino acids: CSVAGLGNTIYF. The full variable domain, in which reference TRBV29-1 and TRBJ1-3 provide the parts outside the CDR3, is SAVISQKPSRDICQRGTSLTIQCQVDSQVTMMFWYRQQPGQSLTLIATANQGSEATYESGFVIDKFPISRPNLTFSTLTVSNMSPEDSSIYLCSVAGLGNTIYFGEGSWLTVV.

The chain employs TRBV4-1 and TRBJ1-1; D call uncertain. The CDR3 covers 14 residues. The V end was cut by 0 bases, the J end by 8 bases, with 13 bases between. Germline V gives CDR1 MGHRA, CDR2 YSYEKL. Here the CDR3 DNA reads TGCGCCAGCAGCCAAGAAGCCGGGTCATTCGAAGCTTTCTTT. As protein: CASSQEAGSFEAFF.

The CDR3 DNA reads TGTGCCAGCAGTGCCCACAATGAGCAGTTCTTC. Translating it yields CASSAHNEQFF. The chain is built from TRBV2 and TRBJ2-1, with D unclear. The CDR3 totals 11 residues. V was trimmed by 4 bases and J by 5 bases, leaving 3 bases between them. Looked up from germline, CDR1 is SNHLY and CDR2 is FYNNEI.

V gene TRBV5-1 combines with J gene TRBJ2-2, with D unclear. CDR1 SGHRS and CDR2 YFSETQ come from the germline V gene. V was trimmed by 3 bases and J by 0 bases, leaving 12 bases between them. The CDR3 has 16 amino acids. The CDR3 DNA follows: TGCGCCAGCAGCTCAATGACGGCTTCGAACACCGGGGAGCTGTTTTTT. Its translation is CASSSMTASNTGELFF.

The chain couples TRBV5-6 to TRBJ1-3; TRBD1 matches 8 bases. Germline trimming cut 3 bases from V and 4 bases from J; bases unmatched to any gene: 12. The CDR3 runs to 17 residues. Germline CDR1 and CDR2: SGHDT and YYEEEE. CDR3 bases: TGTGCCAGCAGCTCCGGGACAGGATTATTTTTGGGAAACACCATATATTTT. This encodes CASSSGTGLFLGNTIYF. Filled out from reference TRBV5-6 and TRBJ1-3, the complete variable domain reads DAGVTQSPTHLIKTRGQQVTLRCSPKSGHDTVSWYQQALGQGPQFIFQYYEEEERQRGNFPDRFSGHQFPNYSSELNVNALLLGDSALYLCASSSGTGLFLGNTIYFGEGSWLTVV.

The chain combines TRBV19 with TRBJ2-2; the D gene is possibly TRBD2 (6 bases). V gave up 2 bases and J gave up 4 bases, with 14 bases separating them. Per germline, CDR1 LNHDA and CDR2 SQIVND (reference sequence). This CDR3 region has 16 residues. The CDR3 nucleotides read TGTGCCAGTAGTATAATCGGGGGAAGAAGCACCGGGGAGCTGTTTTTT. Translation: CASSIIGGRSTGELFF.

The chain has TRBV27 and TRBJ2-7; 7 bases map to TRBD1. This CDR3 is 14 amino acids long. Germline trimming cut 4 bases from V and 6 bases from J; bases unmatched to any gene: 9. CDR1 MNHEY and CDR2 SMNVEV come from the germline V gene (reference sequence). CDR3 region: CASSSSGTVPEQYF. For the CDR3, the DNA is TGTGCCAGCAGTTCTTCCGGGACAGTGCCCGAGCAGTACTTC.

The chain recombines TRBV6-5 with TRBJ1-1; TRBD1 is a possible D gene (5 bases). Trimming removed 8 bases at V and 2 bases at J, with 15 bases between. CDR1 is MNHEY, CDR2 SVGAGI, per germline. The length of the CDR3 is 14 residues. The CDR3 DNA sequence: TGTGCCAGCTGCCTCTTGGGACCTAACACTGAAGCTTTCTTT. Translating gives CASCLLGPNTEAFF.

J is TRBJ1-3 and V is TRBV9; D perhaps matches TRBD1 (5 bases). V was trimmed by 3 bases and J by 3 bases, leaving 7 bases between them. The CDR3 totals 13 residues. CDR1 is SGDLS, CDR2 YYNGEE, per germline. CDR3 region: CASSEGIGNTIYF. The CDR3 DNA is TGTGCCAGCAGCGAGGGGATTGGAAACACCATATATTTT.

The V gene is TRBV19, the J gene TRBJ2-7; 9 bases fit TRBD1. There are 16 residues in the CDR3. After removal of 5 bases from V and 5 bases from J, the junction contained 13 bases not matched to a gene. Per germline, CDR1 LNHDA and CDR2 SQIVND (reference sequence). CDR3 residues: CASSEGTGFLLNEQYF. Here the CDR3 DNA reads TGTGCCAGTAGTGAGGGGACAGGGTTTCTTCTGAACGAGCAGTACTTC. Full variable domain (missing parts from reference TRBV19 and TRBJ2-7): DGGITQSPKYLFRKEGQNVTLSCEQNLNHDAMYWYRQDPGQGLRLIYYSQIVNDFQKGDIAEGYSVSREKKESFPLTVTSAQKNPTAFYLCASSEGTGFLLNEQYFGPGTRLTVT.

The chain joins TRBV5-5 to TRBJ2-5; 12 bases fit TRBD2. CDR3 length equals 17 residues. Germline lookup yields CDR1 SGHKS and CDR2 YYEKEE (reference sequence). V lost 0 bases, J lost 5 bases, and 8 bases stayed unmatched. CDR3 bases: TGTGCCAGCAGCTTGGCCGCTAGCGGGGGGGCCAAGGAGACCCAGTACTTC. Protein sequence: CASSLAASGGAKETQYF.